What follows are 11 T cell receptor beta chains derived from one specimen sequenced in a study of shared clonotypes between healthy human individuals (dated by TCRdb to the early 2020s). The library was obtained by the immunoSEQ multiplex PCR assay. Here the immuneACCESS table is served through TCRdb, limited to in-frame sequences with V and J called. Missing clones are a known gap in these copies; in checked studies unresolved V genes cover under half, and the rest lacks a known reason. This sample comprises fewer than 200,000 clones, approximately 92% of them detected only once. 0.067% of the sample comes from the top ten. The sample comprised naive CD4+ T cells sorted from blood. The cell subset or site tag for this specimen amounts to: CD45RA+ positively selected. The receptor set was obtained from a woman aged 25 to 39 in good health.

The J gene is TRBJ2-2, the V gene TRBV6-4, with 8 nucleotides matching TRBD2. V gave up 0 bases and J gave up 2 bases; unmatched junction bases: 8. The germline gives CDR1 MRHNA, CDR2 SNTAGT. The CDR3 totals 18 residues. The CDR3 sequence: CASSDSLREVINTGELFF. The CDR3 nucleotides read TGTGCCAGCAGTGACTCCTTGCGGGAGGTTATTAACACCGGGGAGCTGTTTTTT.

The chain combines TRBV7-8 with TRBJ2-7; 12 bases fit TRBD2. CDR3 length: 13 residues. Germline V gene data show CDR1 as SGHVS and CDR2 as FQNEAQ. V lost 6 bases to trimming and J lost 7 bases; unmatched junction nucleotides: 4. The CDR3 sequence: CASRLAGGREQYF. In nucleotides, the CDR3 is TGTGCCAGCAGGCTAGCGGGAGGGCGTGAGCAGTACTTC. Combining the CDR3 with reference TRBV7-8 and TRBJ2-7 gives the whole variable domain GAGVSQSPRYKVAKRGQDVALRCDPISGHVSLFWYQQALGQGPEFLTYFQNEAQLDKSGLPSDRFFAERPEGSVSTLKIQRTQQEDSAVYLCASRLAGGREQYFGPGTRLTVT.

The CDR3 nucleotides are TGTGCCAGCAGCCATCTATTGACTAGAACGAGCGAGCAGTACTTC. This sequence encodes CASSHLLTRTSEQYF. The V gene is TRBV5-6, the J gene TRBJ2-7; a weak D match, TRBD2 (6 bases). The germline V and J ends were trimmed by 4 bases and 6 bases, with 20 bases remaining between them. Germline V gene data show CDR1 as SGHDT and CDR2 as YYEEEE. The length of the CDR3 is 15 residues.

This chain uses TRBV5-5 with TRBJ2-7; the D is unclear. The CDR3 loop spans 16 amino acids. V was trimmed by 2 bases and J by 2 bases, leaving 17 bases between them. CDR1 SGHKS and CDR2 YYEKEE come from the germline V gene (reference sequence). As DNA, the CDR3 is TGTGCCAGCAGCTTAGCCGGAACCGGCTTGGCCTACGAGCAGTACTTC. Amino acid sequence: CASSLAGTGLAYEQYF.

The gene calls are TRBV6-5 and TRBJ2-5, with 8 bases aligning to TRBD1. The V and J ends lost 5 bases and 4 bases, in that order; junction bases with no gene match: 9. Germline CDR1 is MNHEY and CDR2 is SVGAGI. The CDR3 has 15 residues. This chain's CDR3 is CASSRSGQAGETQYF. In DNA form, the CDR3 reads TGTGCCAGCAGTCGATCGGGACAGGCGGGAGAGACCCAGTACTTC.

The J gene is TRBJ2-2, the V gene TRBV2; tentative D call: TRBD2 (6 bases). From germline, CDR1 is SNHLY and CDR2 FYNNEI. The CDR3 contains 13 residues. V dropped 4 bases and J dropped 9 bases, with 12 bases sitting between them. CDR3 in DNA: TGTGCCAGCAGTGGGGACGGAGGGTGGGAGCTGTTTTTT. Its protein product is CASSGDGGWELFF.

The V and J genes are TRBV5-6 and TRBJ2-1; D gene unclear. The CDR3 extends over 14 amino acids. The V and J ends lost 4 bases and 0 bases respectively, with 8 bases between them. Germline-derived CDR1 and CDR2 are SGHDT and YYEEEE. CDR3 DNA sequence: TGTGCCAGCAGCCCCACTAACTCCTACAATGAGCAGTTCTTC. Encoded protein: CASSPTNSYNEQFF.

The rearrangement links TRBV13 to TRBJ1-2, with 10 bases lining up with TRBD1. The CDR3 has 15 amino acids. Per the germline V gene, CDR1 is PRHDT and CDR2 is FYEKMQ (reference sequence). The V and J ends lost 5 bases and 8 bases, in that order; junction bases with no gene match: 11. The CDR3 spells CASSRTGTGVEGYTF. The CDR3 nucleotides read TGTGCCAGCAGCAGAACCGGGACAGGGGTTGAGGGCTACACCTTC.

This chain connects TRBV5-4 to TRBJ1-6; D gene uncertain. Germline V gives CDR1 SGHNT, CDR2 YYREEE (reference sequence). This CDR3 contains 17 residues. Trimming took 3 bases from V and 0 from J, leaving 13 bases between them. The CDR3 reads CASSWGHDNSYNSPLHF. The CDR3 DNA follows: TGTGCCAGCAGCTGGGGTCATGATAACTCCTATAATTCACCCCTCCACTTT.

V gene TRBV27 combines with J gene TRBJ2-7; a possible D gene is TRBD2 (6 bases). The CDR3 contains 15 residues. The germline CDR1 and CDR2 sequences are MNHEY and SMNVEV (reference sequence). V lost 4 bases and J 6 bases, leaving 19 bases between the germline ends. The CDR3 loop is CASSSPSTRSSEQYF. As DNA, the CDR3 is TGTGCCAGCAGTTCCCCCTCGACTAGGTCGAGCGAGCAGTACTTC.

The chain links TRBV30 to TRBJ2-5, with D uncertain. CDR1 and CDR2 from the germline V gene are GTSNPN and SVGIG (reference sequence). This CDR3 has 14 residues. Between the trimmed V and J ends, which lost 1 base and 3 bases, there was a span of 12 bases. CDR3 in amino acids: CAWSDFSLKETQYF. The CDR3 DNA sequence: TGTGCCTGGAGTGACTTTAGTTTGAAAGAGACCCAGTACTTC. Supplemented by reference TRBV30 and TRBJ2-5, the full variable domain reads SQTIHQWPATLVQPVGSPLSLECTVEGTSNPNLYWYRQAAGRGLQLLFYSVGIGQISSEVPQNLSASRPQDRQFILSSKKLLLSDSGFYLCAWSDFSLKETQYFGPGTRLLVL.